The T cell receptor beta chain described here comes from a study of type 1 regulatory T cells. Study background: T-allo10 is an in vitro-generated, Tr1-enriched CD4 T cell product specific for alloantigen.

The study, taken as a whole, reports: Tr1 cells had a more restricted TCR repertoire than non-Tr1 cells.

In germline, CDR1 is DFQATT, CDR2 SNEGSKA (reference sequence). This CDR3 is 13 amino acids long. Note on this clonotype: Its antigen is unidentified. Germline is not matched at one junction end, which may reflect a read error.

TCRdb analysed the reads with MiXCR anew, one entry per CDR3 protein. The table lists about 60,000 distinct CDR3 sequences, around 49% of them singletons. This receptor was taken from a human donor in good health. The gene calls are TRBV20-1 and TRBJ1-1; D remains unclear. Sequencing was performed on cultured non-Tr1 T cells, either the whole culture or a sorted T cell fraction (not recorded which). The CDR3 DNA is TGCGGTGCTGTTCCGGGCATGAACACTGAAGCTTTCTTT. This gives the protein CGAVPGMNTEAFF.